A single sample gave rise to the 5 T cell receptor beta chains below, sequenced in a study of shared clonotypes between healthy human individuals. Data came from immunoSEQ multiplex PCR; TCRdb stores just in-frame clones and leaves some out. The sample lists 850,000 to 1,100,000 clones; around 77% were seen once. Input material: memory CD4+ T cells from PBMCs. The subset was: CD45RA-negative fraction. Source of these receptors: a man younger than 35 in good health. Some clones in this sample may be carry-over from other donors' samples.

In its sample, this clone was seen once. V and J are TRBV6-5 and TRBJ2-1; D unresolved. The CDR3 runs to 16 residues. Germline CDR1 is MNHEY and CDR2 is SVGAGI. Trimming pared 4 bases from V and 1 base from J, leaving 14 bases between. CDR3 sequence (DNA): TGTGCCAGCAGTTCATTCGGGCTGCGATCCTACAATGAGCAGTTCTTC. This codes for CASSSFGLRSYNEQFF.

This sequence joins TRBV15 and TRBJ2-5; possible D gene TRBD1, 8 bases. The CDR3 runs to 15 residues. V was trimmed by 1 base and J by 7 bases, leaving 16 bases between them. The germline gives CDR1 LNHNV, CDR2 YYDKDF (reference sequence). The CDR3 loop is CATSRVGGTGLTQYF. The CDR3 DNA is TGTGCCACCAGCAGAGTCGGGGGGACAGGTCTGACCCAGTACTTC.

V is TRBV4-3 and J is TRBJ2-3; TRBD2 might be the D (5 bases). CDR1 and CDR2 (germline): LGHNA, YSLEER. Trimming shortened V by 0 bases and J by 6 bases, and 13 bases separated the two germline ends. The CDR3 is 15 amino acids. CDR3 region: CASSQEGSRGDTQYF. The CDR3 DNA reads TGCGCCAGCAGCCAAGAGGGCTCCCGCGGGGATACGCAGTATTTT.

This clone was counted a few times. Other DNA sequences within the sample encode an identical CDR3. The rearrangement joins TRBV11-3 to TRBJ2-3; either TRBD1 or TRBD2 may fit D (5 bases each). This CDR3 contains 14 residues. The germline gives CDR1 SGHNT, CDR2 YENEEA. The ends were cut back, 5 bases at V and 6 bases at J, with 15 bases in the middle. For the CDR3, the DNA is TGTGCCAGCAGCCTATTGTCGGGGACCGATACGCAGTATTTT. This gives the protein CASSLLSGTDTQYF.

The J gene is TRBJ2-4, the V gene TRBV28; D not resolved. The V end lost 2 bases, the J end lost 7 bases, and 12 bases lay between the germline ends. The CDR3 totals 14 residues. Per germline, CDR1 MDHEN and CDR2 SYDVKM. The chain's CDR3 is CASSLIQTGNIQYF. As DNA, the CDR3 is TGTGCCAGCAGTTTAATCCAGACGGGCAACATTCAGTACTTC.